These 25 T cell receptor beta chains share one sample of origin, sequenced in a study of CD4 T cells in relation to SARS-CoV-2 and coronaviruses (dated by TCRdb to the early 2020s). CD4+ T cells from unexposed donors were collected before the COVID-19 pandemic (2011-2018). After less than 13 days of culture, CD4+ T cells were isolated with the EasySep CD4+ T cell isolation kit. These TCRs' antigens remain unknown. The receptor library was made with the immunoSEQ multiplex PCR assay. TCRdb holds this immuneACCESS table with in-frame rearrangements only. Some clones are missing; in checked studies, unresolved V genes explain under half, and the rest has no known cause. The sample records 25,000 to 30,000 clones, 74% of which are singletons. The ten largest make up 20% to 25% of the sample. Material: CD4+ T cells from PBMCs, cultured in vitro. These receptors came from a human donor in good health.

The chain links TRBV5-6 to TRBJ1-2; D possibly corresponds to TRBD1 (5 bases). This CDR3 spans 15 amino acids. Looked up from germline, CDR1 is SGHDT and CDR2 is YYEEEE. Trimming took 0 bases from V and 6 from J, leaving 15 bases between them. In nucleotides, the CDR3 is TGTGCCAGCAGCTTGGGGGTTACGGGGCGGGATGGCTACACCTTC. This sequence encodes CASSLGVTGRDGYTF. Based on the CDR3 plus reference TRBV5-6 and TRBJ1-2, the full variable domain is DAGVTQSPTHLIKTRGQQVTLRCSPKSGHDTVSWYQQALGQGPQFIFQYYEEEERQRGNFPDRFSGHQFPNYSSELNVNALLLGDSALYLCASSLGVTGRDGYTFGSGTRLTVV.

The chain carries TRBV4-2 and TRBJ1-2, with 8 bases lining up with TRBD1. With 2 bases clipped from V and 2 bases from J, the junction kept 7 bases outside the gene matches. The CDR3 spans 16 residues. CDR1 LGHNA and CDR2 YNFKEQ come from the germline V gene. CDR3 DNA sequence: TGTGCCAGCAGCCAAATCCGGGACAGGCCAAACTATGGCTACACCTTC. Translation: CASSQIRDRPNYGYTF.

This clone was seen only a few times. The rearrangement joins TRBV6-2 or TRBV6-3 to TRBJ2-2, with 10 positions matching TRBD2. Germline CDR1 reads MNHEY; CDR2 reads SVGEGT. The CDR3 length is 18 residues. With 2 bases clipped from V and 2 bases from J, the junction kept 8 bases outside the gene matches. In nucleotides, the CDR3 is TGTGCCAGCAGTTACCCGCAAGGGACTAGCGTCAACACCGGGGAGCTGTTTTTT. This translates into CASSYPQGTSVNTGELFF.

This chain uses TRBV4-3 with TRBJ2-2, with unresolved D. The CDR3 extends over 14 amino acids. Germline CDR1 LGHNA, CDR2 YSLEER. V was cut by 1 base and J by 4 bases, with 7 bases left in between. The DNA for the CDR3 is TGCGCCAGCAGCCAAGGACGGATCACCGGGGAGCTGTTTTTT. Protein sequence: CASSQGRITGELFF.

The chain links TRBV4-3 to TRBJ1-1; D gene uncertain. This CDR3 is built from 13 residues. V lost 2 bases and J lost 0, with 4 bases in between. Germline-derived CDR1 and CDR2 are LGHNA and YSLEER. Written as DNA, the CDR3 is TGCGCCAGCAGCCAAAGTTTGAACACTGAAGCTTTCTTT. This sequence encodes CASSQSLNTEAFF.

The chain couples TRBV19 to TRBJ2-3; D could derive from TRBD1 or TRBD2 (5 bases each). Germline loops: CDR1 LNHDA, CDR2 SQIVND (reference sequence). This CDR3 is built from 16 residues. Trimming removed 6 bases at V and 1 base at J, with 17 bases between. The CDR3 DNA sequence: TGTGCCAGTAGGACCCCCGGGGCGCGGGGCACAGATACGCAGTATTTT. It is translated as CASRTPGARGTDTQYF.

V is TRBV6-5 and J is TRBJ1-1; D gene uncertain. There are 14 residues in the CDR3. V shed 2 bases and J shed 0 bases, with 7 bases lying between them. Germline values: CDR1 MNHEY, CDR2 SVGAGI. CDR3: CASSYSLLNTEAFF. The DNA for the CDR3 is TGTGCCAGCAGTTACAGCTTACTGAACACTGAAGCTTTCTTT.

This sequence joins TRBV7-2 and TRBJ2-3; TRBD2 might be the D (7 bases). Germline V gene data show CDR1 as SGHTA and CDR2 as FQGNSA. V lost 4 bases to trimming and J lost 2 bases, with 16 bases between them. CDR3 length: 16 residues. The CDR3 protein is CASSSVGGPITDTQYF. CDR3 DNA: TGTGCCAGCAGCTCCGTCGGGGGGCCGATCACAGATACGCAGTATTTT. Using reference TRBV7-2 and TRBJ2-3 for the parts outside the CDR3, the full variable domain is GAGVSQSPSNKVTEKGKDVELRCDPISGHTALYWYRQSLGQGLEFLIYFQGNSAPDKSGLPSDRFSAERTGGSVSTLTIQRTQQEDSAVYLCASSSVGGPITDTQYFGPGTRLTVL.

This rearrangement joins TRBV20-1 to TRBJ2-3, with D perhaps matching TRBD1 (6 bases). This CDR3 contains 11 residues. Trimming shortened V by 5 bases and J by 5 bases, and 8 bases separated the two germline ends. In germline, CDR1 is DFQATT, CDR2 SNEGSKA (reference sequence). This CDR3 reads CSAEQGDTQYF. The DNA of the CDR3 is TGCAGTGCTGAACAGGGAGATACGCAGTATTTT.

The gene calls are TRBV10-3 and TRBJ1-5; D gene unclear. The length of the CDR3 is 12 residues. The germline V gene has CDR1 ENHRY and CDR2 SYGVKD. Deletions cut 3 bases from V and 10 bases from J, with 10 bases between. This chain's CDR3 is CAISEGPRPQHF. CDR3 in DNA: TGTGCCATCAGTGAAGGGCCGAGACCCCAGCATTTT.

A few counts support this clone. The chain recombines TRBV7-2 with TRBJ1-6; possible D gene TRBD1, 5 bases. The CDR3 spans 14 residues. V was cut by 1 base and J by 7 bases, with 8 bases left in between. Germline lookup yields CDR1 SGHTA and CDR2 FQGNSA. This CDR3 is CASSLVGENSPLHF. The CDR3 DNA reads as TGTGCCAGCAGCTTAGTAGGGGAAAATTCACCCCTCCACTTT.

The chain couples TRBV10-3 to TRBJ2-1; 10 bases are shared with TRBD2. CDR1 is ENHRY, CDR2 SYGVKD, per germline. CDR3 length equals 13 residues. V lost 10 bases, J lost 5 bases, and 5 bases stayed unmatched. Here the CDR3 reads CASTGTSDNEQFF. DNA for the CDR3: TGTGCCAGCACCGGGACTAGCGACAATGAGCAGTTCTTC.

The rearrangement joins TRBV7-9 to TRBJ1-1; TRBD1 is a possible D gene (6 bases). CDR3 length: 14 residues. Trimming took 4 bases from V and 1 from J, leaving 10 bases between them. Germline loops: CDR1 SEHNR, CDR2 FQNEAQ (reference sequence). As DNA, the CDR3 is TGTGCCAGCAGCTCCTTGACAGGGAACACTGAAGCTTTCTTT. Its protein product is CASSSLTGNTEAFF.

This clone was detected a few times. The chain links TRBV5-1 to TRBJ1-2; possible D gene TRBD1, 6 bases. Germline V CDR1 and CDR2: SGHRS, YFSETQ. V was pared by 3 bases and J by 4 bases, with 16 bases between. The CDR3 sequence is 15 residues long. The CDR3: CASSSEDSFSYGYTF. The CDR3 coding sequence is TGCGCCAGCAGCTCCGAGGACAGTTTCTCCTATGGCTACACCTTC.

This clone was counted only a few times. The genes are TRBV7-9 and TRBJ1-1; no firm D call. The V gene lost 3 bases and the J gene lost 1 base, with 6 bases spanning the gap. Per the germline V gene, CDR1 is SEHNR and CDR2 is FQNEAQ (reference sequence). The CDR3 extends over 13 amino acids. DNA of the CDR3: TGTGCCAGCAGCTTCAACACGAACACTGAAGCTTTCTTT. As protein: CASSFNTNTEAFF.

V is TRBV10-1 and J is TRBJ2-4, with 9 bases lining up with TRBD1. Looked up from germline, CDR1 is WNHNN and CDR2 is SYGVQD (reference sequence). The V gene end was trimmed by 6 bases and the J gene end by 5 bases; junction bases not matched to a gene: 8. This CDR3 spans 15 amino acids. DNA of the CDR3: TGCGCCAGCAGGGTTGGACAGGGGCGGGAAAACATTCAGTACTTC. Translated, it gives CASRVGQGRENIQYF.

This chain joins TRBV21-1 and TRBJ2-6; the DNA was not compared with TRBD1, the D call given in the table. TRBV21-1 is an annotated pseudogene. CDR3 length: 17 amino acids. The CDR3 nucleotides are TGTGCCAGCATCCCGGACAGGGTTCTTTGTGGGGCCAACGTCCTGACTTTC. Its protein is CASIPDRVLCGANVLTF.

The V call is TRBV5-4, the J call TRBJ2-1, with 10 bases that match TRBD2. Germline loops: CDR1 SGHNT, CDR2 YYREEE (reference sequence). V was clipped by 4 bases and J by 1 base; unmatched bases: 2. This CDR3 has 15 amino acids. The DNA for the CDR3 is TGTGCCAGCAGCGAGCGGGAGGGTTCCTACAATGAGCAGTTCTTC. Amino acid sequence: CASSEREGSYNEQFF.

The chain carries TRBV6-5 and TRBJ2-1; no reliable D call. The CDR3 extends over 13 amino acids. Germline CDR1 and CDR2: MNHEY and SVGAGI. V shed 8 bases and J shed 8 bases, with 16 bases lying between them. CDR3: CASLDPPNHEQFF. The CDR3 DNA follows: TGTGCCAGCCTGGACCCACCTAACCATGAGCAGTTCTTC.

The chain is built from TRBV12-3 or TRBV12-4 and TRBJ1-1; D ambiguous. The CDR3 is made up of 12 amino acids. V was cut by 5 bases and J by 9 bases, with 13 bases left in between. The CDR3 is CASSLLRDKAFF. CDR3 sequence (DNA): TGTGCCAGCAGTCTCCTGAGGGATAAAGCTTTCTTT.

V gene TRBV4-1 combines with J gene TRBJ2-3; TRBD2 aligns across 8 bases. Germline assignment: CDR1 MGHRA and CDR2 YSYEKL. Germline trimming cut 2 bases from V and 2 bases from J; bases unmatched to any gene: 6. The CDR3 has 16 residues. The CDR3: CASSQIAGTDTDTQYF. Written as DNA, the CDR3 is TGCGCCAGCAGCCAAATAGCGGGAACTGACACAGATACGCAGTATTTT.

The chain is built from TRBV20-1 and TRBJ2-3; D not resolved. In germline, CDR1 is DFQATT, CDR2 SNEGSKA (reference sequence). Trimming cost V 3 bases and J 2 bases, with 15 bases left between them. This CDR3 comprises 15 residues. CDR3 residues: CSASLRWRDTDTQYF. As DNA, the CDR3 is TGCAGTGCTAGTTTACGGTGGCGTGACACAGATACGCAGTATTTT.

J is TRBJ1-1 and V is TRBV9, with TRBD1 as a possible D gene (5 bases). The CDR3 is 15 amino acids. V dropped 3 bases and J dropped 3 bases, with 15 bases sitting between them. Germline values: CDR1 SGDLS, CDR2 YYNGEE. The DNA of the CDR3 is TGTGCCAGCAGCGCCCGGGGGGGATCGGACACTGAAGCTTTCTTT. It encodes CASSARGGSDTEAFF.

The chain's CDR3 is CASSRGTGAYQPQHF. The CDR3 nucleotides read TGTGCCAGCAGCCGGGGGACCGGGGCCTATCAGCCCCAGCATTTT. The chain has TRBV5-6 and TRBJ1-5; maybe TRBD1 (5 bases). The V end lost 4 bases, the J end lost 5 bases, and 16 bases lay between the germline ends. The CDR3 consists of 15 residues. Germline-derived CDR1 and CDR2 are SGHDT and YYEEEE.

V is TRBV30 and J is TRBJ2-7, with 13 bases matching TRBD2. There are 18 residues in the CDR3. The V and J ends lost 0 bases and 3 bases, in that order; junction bases with no gene match: 11. Germline values: CDR1 GTSNPN, CDR2 SVGIG (reference sequence). The CDR3 reads CAWSVPRLAGGHNYEQYF. Written as DNA, the CDR3 is TGTGCCTGGAGTGTACCTAGACTAGCGGGAGGCCACAACTACGAGCAGTACTTC.